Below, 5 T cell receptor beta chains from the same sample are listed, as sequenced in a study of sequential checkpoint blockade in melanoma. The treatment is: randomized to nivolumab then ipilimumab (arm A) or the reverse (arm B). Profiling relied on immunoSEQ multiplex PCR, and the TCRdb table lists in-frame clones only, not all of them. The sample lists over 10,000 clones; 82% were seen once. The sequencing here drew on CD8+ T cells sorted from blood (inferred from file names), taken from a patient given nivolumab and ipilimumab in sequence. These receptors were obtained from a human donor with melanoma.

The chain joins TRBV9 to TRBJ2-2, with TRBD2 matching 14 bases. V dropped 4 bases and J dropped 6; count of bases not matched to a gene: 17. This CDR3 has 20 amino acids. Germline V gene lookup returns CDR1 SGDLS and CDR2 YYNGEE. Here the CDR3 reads CASSPLEGLAGAGESGELFF. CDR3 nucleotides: TGTGCCAGCAGCCCTCTCGAGGGACTAGCGGGAGCGGGGGAGTCCGGGGAGCTGTTTTTT. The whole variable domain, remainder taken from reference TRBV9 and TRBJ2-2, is DSGVTQTPKHLITATGQRVTLRCSPRSGDLSVYWYQQSLDQGLQFLIQYYNGEERAKGNILERFSAQQFPDLHSELNLSSLELGDSALYFCASSPLEGLAGAGESGELFFGEGSRLTVL.

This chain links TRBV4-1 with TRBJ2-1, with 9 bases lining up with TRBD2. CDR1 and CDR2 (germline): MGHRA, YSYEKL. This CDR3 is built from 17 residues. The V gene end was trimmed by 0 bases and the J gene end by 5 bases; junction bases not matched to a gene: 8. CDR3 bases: TGCGCCAGCAGCCAAGATCTGGGGACTAGCAGGAACAATGAGCAGTTCTTC. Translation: CASSQDLGTSRNNEQFF.

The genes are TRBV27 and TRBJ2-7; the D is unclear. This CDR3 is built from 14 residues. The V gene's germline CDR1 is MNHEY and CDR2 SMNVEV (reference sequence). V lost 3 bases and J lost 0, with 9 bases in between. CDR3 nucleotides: TGTGCCAGCAGTTTTGGCGGAATCTCCTACGAGCAGTACTTC. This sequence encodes CASSFGGISYEQYF.

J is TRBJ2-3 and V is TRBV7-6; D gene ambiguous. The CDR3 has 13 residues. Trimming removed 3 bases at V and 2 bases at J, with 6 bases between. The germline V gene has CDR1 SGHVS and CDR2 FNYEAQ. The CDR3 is CASSFELTDTQYF. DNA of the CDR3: TGTGCCAGCAGCTTCGAACTCACAGATACGCAGTATTTT. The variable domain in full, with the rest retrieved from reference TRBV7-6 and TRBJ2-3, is GAGVSQSPRYKVTKRGQDVALRCDPISGHVSLYWYRQALGQGPEFLTYFNYEAQQDKSGLPNDRFSAERPEGSISTLTIQRTEQRDSAMYRCASSFELTDTQYFGPGTRLTVL.

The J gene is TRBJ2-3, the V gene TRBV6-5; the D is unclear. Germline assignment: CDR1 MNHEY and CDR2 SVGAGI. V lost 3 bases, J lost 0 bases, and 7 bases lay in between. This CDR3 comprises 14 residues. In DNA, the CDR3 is TGTGCCAGCAGTTATCAACTGAGCACAGATACGCAGTATTTT. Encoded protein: CASSYQLSTDTQYF.